The rows below give T cell receptor beta chains drawn from one sample of a study of cytomegalovirus exposure and HLA in healthy donors. TCRdb keeps only in-frame clones here, not all; method: immunoSEQ multiplex PCR. The sample comprises about 59,000 clones, 70% to 85% of which are singletons, and around 1.7% rests with the top ten. The source material was PBMCs. The receptors derive from a man in his forties in good health and CMV-seronegative. Both conserved end residues are part of each CDR3. The D gene is left open where the match is weak. Part of the rows lack a size; the others show once, few, many or a class for expanded clones.

NA	NA	TRBV13	TRBJ2-1	CASREGSVNEQFF	TGTGCCAGCAGGGAGGGTTCAGTCAATGAGCAGTTCTTC
TRBD1	NA	TRBV29-1	TRBJ2-7	CSADLGTGINEQYF	TGCAGCGCAGACCTAGGGACAGGGATCAACGAGCAGTACTTC
NA	NA	TRBV5-4	TRBJ2-5	CASSRAVEQETQYF	TGTGCCAGCTCCAGGGCAGTAGAACAAGAGACCCAGTACTTC
NA	NA	TRBV7-8	TRBJ1-5	CASSLAGGTQPQHF	TGTGCCAGCAGCCTAGCGGGGGGAACTCAGCCCCAGCATTTT
NA	few	TRBV7-9	TRBJ1-2	CASSPPRDTYGYTF	TGTGCCAGCAGCCCTCCCAGGGACACCTATGGCTACACCTTC
NA	NA	TRBV11-2	TRBJ2-1	CASSPRSGAYEQFF	TGTGCCAGCAGCCCCCGCTCGGGTGCGTATGAGCAGTTCTTC
NA	NA	TRBV6-1	TRBJ2-7	CASSFRVRSYEQYF	TGTGCCAGCAGTTTCAGGGTTAGATCCTACGAGCAGTACTTC
NA	NA	TRBV6-1	TRBJ1-2	CASSEAGGGAYGYTF	TGTGCCAGCAGTGAAGCGGGGGGAGGGGCCTATGGCTACACCTTC
TRBD1	few	TRBV18	TRBJ1-4	CASSRDPDRAGEKLFF	TGTGCCAGCTCACGCGACCCGGACAGGGCCGGCGAAAAACTGTTTTTT
TRBD1	NA	TRBV10-3	TRBJ1-2	CAISESGQGEGSF	TGTGCCATCAGTGAGTCGGGACAGGGGGAAGGTTCCTTC
NA	NA	TRBV7-9	TRBJ2-6	CASSLPRVSGANVLTF	TGTGCCAGCAGCTTACCGAGGGTCTCTGGGGCCAACGTCCTGACTTTC
TRBD1	NA	TRBV4-3	TRBJ2-7	CASSQVRGTYEQYF	TGCGCCAGCAGCCAAGTCAGGGGGACGTACGAGCAGTACTTC
NA	NA	TRBV4-3	TRBJ2-3	CASSQDHSGVGGTDTQYF	TGCGCCAGCAGCCAAGATCACTCAGGGGTCGGGGGCACAGATACGCAGTATTTT
NA	NA	TRBV6-1	TRBJ1-2	CASSEGAGTNYGYTF	TGTGCCAGCAGTGAAGGAGCCGGGACAAACTATGGCTACACCTTC
TRBD2	NA	TRBV5-4	TRBJ2-1	CASMASSGRDEQFF	TGTGCCAGCATGGCGTCTAGCGGGAGGGATGAGCAGTTCTTC
NA	NA	TRBV7-2	TRBJ2-1	CASSLEGDHYNEQFF	TGTGCCAGCAGCTTAGAGGGGGACCACTACAATGAGCAGTTCTTC
TRBD2	NA	TRBV9	TRBJ2-5	CASSVGLAAQETQYF	TGTGCCAGCAGCGTCGGACTAGCGGCCCAAGAGACCCAGTACTTC
NA	NA	TRBV5-1	TRBJ2-2	CASSLSGATGELFF	TGCGCCAGCAGCTTGTCGGGAGCCACCGGGGAGCTGTTTTTT
NA	NA	TRBV5-8	TRBJ1-3	CASSSFRGGHGNTIYF	TGTGCCAGCAGCTCGTTCCGGGGGGGGCACGGAAACACCATATATTTT
NA	NA	TRBV30	TRBJ1-3	CAWSGGFLSSGNTIYF	TGTGCCTGGAGTGGAGGGTTCCTCAGCTCTGGAAACACCATATATTTT
TRBD1	NA	TRBV28	TRBJ1-5	CASSLPGQVSNQPQHF	TGTGCCAGCAGTCTACCGGGACAGGTGTCCAATCAGCCCCAGCATTTT
NA	NA	TRBV9	TRBJ1-6	CASSVGAGTSHSPLHF	TGTGCCAGCAGCGTAGGGGCAGGGACATCCCATTCACCCCTCCACTTT
TRBD1	NA	TRBV4-3	TRBJ2-1	CASSQDQGAVRYNEQFF	TGCGCCAGCAGCCAAGACCAGGGGGCTGTTCGCTACAATGAGCAGTTCTTC
NA	once	TRBV6-6	TRBJ1-3	CASSYQGSGNTIYF	TGTGCCAGCAGTTACCAGGGCTCTGGAAACACCATATATTTT
NA	NA	TRBV11-2	TRBJ2-7	CASSYYGLYEQYF	TGTGCCAGCAGCTATTACGGACTTTACGAGCAGTACTTC
NA	NA	TRBV6-5	TRBJ1-5	CAASQGGNQPQHF	TGTGCCGCCAGCCAGGGTGGCAATCAGCCCCAGCATTTT
NA	NA	TRBV5-1	TRBJ2-2	CASSLGGVSTGELFF	TGCGCCAGCAGCCTGGGCGGGGTCTCCACCGGGGAGCTGTTTTTT
NA	NA	TRBV19	TRBJ1-5	CASSTTRGTQSQPQHF	TGTGCCAGTAGTACTACCCGCGGGACCCAAAGTCAGCCCCAGCATTTT
NA	NA	TRBV5-5	TRBJ1-1	CASSFAKRGAEAFF	TGTGCCAGCAGCTTCGCTAAAAGGGGCGCGGAAGCTTTCTTT
TRBD1	NA	TRBV6-5	TRBJ1-2	CASSYSTGAWTYGYTF	TGTGCCAGCAGTTACTCAACAGGGGCCTGGACCTATGGCTACACCTTC
NA	NA	TRBV7-8	TRBJ2-7	CASSLQGGEGSYEQYF	TGTGCCAGCAGCTTACAAGGGGGTGAGGGCTCCTACGAGCAGTACTTC
NA	once	TRBV5-4	TRBJ2-5	CASSVPRAETQYF	TGTGCCAGCAGCGTCCCGCGGGCGGAGACCCAGTACTTC
TRBD2	NA	TRBV7-8	TRBJ2-3	CASSLVTSGLTDTQYF	TGTGCCAGCAGCTTAGTAACTAGCGGACTGACAGATACGCAGTATTTT
TRBD1	NA	TRBV29-1	TRBJ1-1	CSGKTGDGTEAFF	TGCAGCGGGAAGACAGGGGACGGCACTGAAGCTTTCTTT
TRBD2	NA	TRBV11-2	TRBJ2-3	CASSLEGGSTDTQYF	TGTGCCAGCAGCTTAGAGGGGGGGAGCACAGATACGCAGTATTTT
TRBD1	NA	TRBV6-5	TRBJ1-2	CASSFSAGWGQLSYTF	TGTGCCAGCAGTTTTTCTGCCGGATGGGGACAGTTGTCTTACACCTTC
TRBD2	NA	TRBV15	TRBJ2-3	CATSRVASGSPTDTQYF	TGTGCCACCAGCAGAGTGGCTAGCGGGTCCCCAACAGATACGCAGTATTTT
NA	NA	TRBV14	TRBJ1-2	CASSQGGVTNYGYTF	TGTGCCAGCAGCCAAGGGGGGGTGACTAACTATGGCTACACCTTC
TRBD1	NA	TRBV6-5	TRBJ1-2	CASSTDRVYGYTF	TGTGCCAGCAGTACGGACAGGGTTTATGGCTACACCTTC
NA	once	TRBV6-1	TRBJ1-2	CASSEGTWAYGYTF	TGTGCCAGCAGTGAAGGGACATGGGCCTATGGCTACACCTTC
TRBD2	NA	TRBV9	TRBJ2-3	CASSVGPGGSTDTQYF	TGTGCCAGCAGCGTAGGACCGGGGGGGAGCACAGATACGCAGTATTTT
NA	NA	TRBV19	TRBJ2-1	CASSIVGGDNEQFF	TGTGCCAGTAGTATAGTAGGGGGAGACAATGAGCAGTTCTTC
NA	NA	TRBV6-1	TRBJ2-7	CASSEVLDRMYEQYF	TGTGCCAGCAGTGAAGTACTGGACAGAATGTACGAGCAGTACTTC
NA	NA	TRBV9	TRBJ1-1	CASSPRPGMGTEAFF	TGTGCCAGCAGCCCGCGTCCGGGGATGGGCACTGAAGCTTTCTTT
NA	NA	TRBV7-9	TRBJ1-2	CACRDTVNYGYTF	TGTGCCTGCCGGGACACAGTTAACTATGGCTACACCTTC
TRBD2	NA	TRBV7-6	TRBJ2-5	CASTSLATSGGVNQETQYF	TGTGCCAGCACCTCTCTCGCGACTAGCGGGGGGGTTAACCAAGAGACCCAGTACTTC